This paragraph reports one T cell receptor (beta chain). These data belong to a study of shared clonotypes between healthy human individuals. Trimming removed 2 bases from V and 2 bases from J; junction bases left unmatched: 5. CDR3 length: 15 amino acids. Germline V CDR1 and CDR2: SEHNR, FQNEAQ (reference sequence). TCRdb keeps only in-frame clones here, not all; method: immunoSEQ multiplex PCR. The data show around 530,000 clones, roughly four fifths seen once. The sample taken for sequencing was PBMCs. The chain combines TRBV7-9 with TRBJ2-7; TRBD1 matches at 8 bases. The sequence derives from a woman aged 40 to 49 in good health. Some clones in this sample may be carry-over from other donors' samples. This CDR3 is CASSLPGTGAYEQYF. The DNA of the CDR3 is TGTGCCAGCAGCTTACCCGGGACAGGAGCCTACGAGCAGTACTTC.